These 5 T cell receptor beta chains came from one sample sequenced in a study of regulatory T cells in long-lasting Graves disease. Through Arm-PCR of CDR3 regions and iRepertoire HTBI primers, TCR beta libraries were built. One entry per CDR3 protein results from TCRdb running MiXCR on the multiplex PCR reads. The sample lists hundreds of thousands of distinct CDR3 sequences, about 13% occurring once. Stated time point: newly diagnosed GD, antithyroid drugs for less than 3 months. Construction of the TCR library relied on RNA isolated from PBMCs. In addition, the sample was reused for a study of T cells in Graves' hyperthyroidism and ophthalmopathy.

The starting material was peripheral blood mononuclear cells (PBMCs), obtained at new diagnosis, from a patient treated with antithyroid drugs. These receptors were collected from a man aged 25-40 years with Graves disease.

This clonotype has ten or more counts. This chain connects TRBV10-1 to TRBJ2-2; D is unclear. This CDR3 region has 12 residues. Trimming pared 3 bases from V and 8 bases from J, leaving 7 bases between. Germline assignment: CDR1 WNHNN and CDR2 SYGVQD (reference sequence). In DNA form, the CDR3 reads TGCGCCAGCAGTGAAGCAGAAGGGGAGCTGTTTTTT. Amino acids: CASSEAEGELFF.

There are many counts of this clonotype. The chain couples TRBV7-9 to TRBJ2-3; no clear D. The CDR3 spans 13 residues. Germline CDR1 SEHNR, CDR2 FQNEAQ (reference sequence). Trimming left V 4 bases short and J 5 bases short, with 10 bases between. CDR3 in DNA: TGTGCCAGCAGCTCGAGGACGGGAGATACGCAGTATTTT. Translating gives CASSSRTGDTQYF.

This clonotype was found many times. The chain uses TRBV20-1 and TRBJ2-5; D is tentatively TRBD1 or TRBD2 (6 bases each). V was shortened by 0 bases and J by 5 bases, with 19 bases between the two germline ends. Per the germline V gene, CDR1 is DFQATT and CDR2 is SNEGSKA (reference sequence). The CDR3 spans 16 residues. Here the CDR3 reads CSARDPRGRGFETQYF. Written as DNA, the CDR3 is TGCAGTGCTAGAGATCCCCGGGGGCGCGGTTTCGAGACCCAGTACTTC.

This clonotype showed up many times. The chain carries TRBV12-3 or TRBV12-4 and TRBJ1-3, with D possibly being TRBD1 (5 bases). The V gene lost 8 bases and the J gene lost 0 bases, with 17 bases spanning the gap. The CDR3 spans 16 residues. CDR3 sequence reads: CASAPGPTSSGNTIYF. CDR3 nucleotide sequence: TGTGCCAGCGCACCGGGACCTACCTCCTCTGGAAACACCATATATTTT.

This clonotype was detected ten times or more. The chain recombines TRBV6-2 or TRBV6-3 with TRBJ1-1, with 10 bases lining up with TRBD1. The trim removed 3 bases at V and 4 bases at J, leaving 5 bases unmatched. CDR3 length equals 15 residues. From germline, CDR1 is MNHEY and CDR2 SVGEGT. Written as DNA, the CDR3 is TGTGCCAGCAGTTATACGACAGGGGGCTTCACTGAAGCTTTCTTT. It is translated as CASSYTTGGFTEAFF.